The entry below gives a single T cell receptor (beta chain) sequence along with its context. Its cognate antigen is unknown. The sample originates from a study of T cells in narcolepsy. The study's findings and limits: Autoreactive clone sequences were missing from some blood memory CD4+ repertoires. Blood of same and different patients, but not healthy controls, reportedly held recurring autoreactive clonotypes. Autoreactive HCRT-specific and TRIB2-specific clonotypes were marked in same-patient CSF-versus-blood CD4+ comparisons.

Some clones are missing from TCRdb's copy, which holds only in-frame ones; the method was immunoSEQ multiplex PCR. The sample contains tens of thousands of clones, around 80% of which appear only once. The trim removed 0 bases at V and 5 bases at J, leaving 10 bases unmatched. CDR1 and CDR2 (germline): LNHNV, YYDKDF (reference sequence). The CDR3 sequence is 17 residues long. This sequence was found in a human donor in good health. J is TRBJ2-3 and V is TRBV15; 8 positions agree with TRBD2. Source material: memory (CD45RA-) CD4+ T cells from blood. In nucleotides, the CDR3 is TGTGCCACCAGCAGAGATTACCCGACTAGCGCTAAAGATACGCAGTATTTT. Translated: CATSRDYPTSAKDTQYF.